Listed below are T cell receptor beta chains from one sample, sequenced in a study of immune heterogeneity within non-small cell lung tumors. One entry per CDR3 protein, called by TCRdb with MiXCR from the multiplex PCR reads. The table shows roughly 2,700 distinct CDR3 sequences, with 40% to 50% occurring only once. Sequenced material: lung tumor tissue. All receptors derive from a woman between 45 and 65 years old with non-small cell lung cancer. The CDR3 runs from the conserved cysteine through the conserved F or W. The D gene is left open where the match is weak. Clone size appears in some rows only: once, few, many, or a class for an expanded clone.

J gene	D gene	clone size	V gene	CDR3 protein	CDR3 DNA
TRBJ2-1	TRBD2	NA	TRBV15	CATSATSGSANEQFF	TGTGCCACCAGCGCGACTAGCGGGAGTGCTAATGAGCAGTTCTTC
TRBJ2-3	TRBD1	medium-sized	TRBV6-2/TRBV6-3	CASSYSLGQGGHTDTQYF	TGTGCCAGCAGTTACTCCTTAGGACAGGGGGGTCACACAGATACGCAGTATTTT
TRBJ2-7	NA	NA	TRBV6-2/TRBV6-3	CASSYADSYGQYF	TGTGCCAGCAGTTATGCGGACTCCTACGGGCAGTACTTC
TRBJ1-1	NA	medium-sized	TRBV7-9	CASSFAIGRVTEAFF	TGTGCCAGCAGTTTTGCCATTGGCAGGGTCACTGAAGCTTTCTTT
TRBJ2-7	NA	NA	TRBV7-2	CASSSRSGFYEHYF	TGTGCCAGCAGCTCTCGATCCGGTTTTTACGAGCACTACTTC
TRBJ2-1	NA	NA	TRBV27	CASSYRMTEEQFF	TGTGCCAGCAGTTACAGGATGACAGAGGAGCAGTTCTTC
TRBJ2-2	NA	NA	TRBV19	CASSIYGTNTGELFF	TGTGCCAGTAGTATCTATGGTACGAACACCGGGGAGCTGTTTTTT
TRBJ1-2	NA	NA	TRBV20-1	CSARAAGEGNGGYTF	TGCAGTGCTAGGGCAGCAGGAGAGGGAAACGGTGGCTACACCTTC
TRBJ1-2	TRBD1	medium-sized	TRBV7-3	CASSPERGLYGYTF	TGTGCCAGCAGCCCAGAGAGGGGGCTCTATGGCTACACCTTC
TRBJ1-1	NA	medium-sized	TRBV7-3	CASSLQQNTEAFF	TGTGCCAGCAGCTTACAGCAGAACACTGAAGCTTTCTTT
TRBJ1-5	NA	medium-sized	TRBV19	CASSMATVPQHF	TGTGCCAGTAGTATGGCGACGGTCCCCCAGCATTTT
TRBJ1-6	TRBD1	large	TRBV28	CASNSLPGQGSPLHF	TGTGCCAGTAACTCTCTCCCGGGACAGGGGTCACCCCTCCACTTT
TRBJ1-1	NA	medium-sized	TRBV28	CASKTGAPNTEAFF	TGTGCCAGCAAGACGGGGGCGCCGAACACTGAAGCTTTCTTT
TRBJ1-1	NA	NA	TRBV6-1	CASSARLGFGAMNTEAFF	TGTGCCAGCAGCGCAAGACTCGGTTTCGGGGCCATGAACACTGAAGCTTTCTTT
TRBJ1-4	NA	large	TRBV30	CAWSGEPTNEKLFF	TGTGCCTGGAGCGGAGAGCCAACTAATGAAAAACTGTTTTTT
TRBJ2-7	NA	NA	TRBV11-2	CASSQIRSVYEQYF	TGTGCCAGCAGCCAAATCAGGAGCGTGTACGAGCAGTACTTC
TRBJ1-2	NA	NA	TRBV7-2	CASSLVNREIGYTF	TGTGCCAGCAGCTTAGTGAACAGGGAGATTGGCTACACCTTC
TRBJ1-6	NA	NA	TRBV20-1	CSARDLDSPLHF	TGCAGTGCTAGAGATCTGGATTCACCCCTCCACTTT
TRBJ1-2	NA	large	TRBV4-1	CASSQDSQGYGYTF	TGCGCCAGCAGCCAAGATTCACAGGGCTATGGCTACACCTTC
TRBJ2-7	TRBD1	NA	TRBV28	CASRSGGYEQYF	TGTGCCTCACGGTCAGGGGGATACGAGCAGTACTTC
TRBJ1-1	NA	medium-sized	TRBV2	CASRDNGNTEAFF	TGTGCCAGCAGGGACAATGGGAACACTGAAGCTTTCTTT
TRBJ2-7	NA	medium-sized	TRBV6-1	CASSEARRHVYEQYF	TGTGCCAGCAGTGAAGCGAGGAGACACGTCTACGAGCAGTACTTC
TRBJ2-1	TRBD1	medium-sized	TRBV6-1	CASSTHRDSSYNEQFF	TGTGCCAGCAGTACCCACAGGGACAGCTCCTACAATGAGCAGTTCTTC
TRBJ2-1	TRBD2	medium-sized	TRBV5-5	CASSSTSGGYRSF	TGTGCCAGCAGCTCGACTAGCGGGGGGTACAGGAGCTTC
TRBJ2-3	NA	NA	TRBV4-2	CASSQDPPPVGHTQYF	TGTGCCAGCAGCCAAGATCCCCCCCCCGTAGGGCATACGCAGTATTTT
TRBJ1-4	TRBD1	large	TRBV30	CAWSAGGGKLFF	TGTGCCTGGAGTGCAGGGGGAGGAAAACTGTTTTTT
TRBJ2-1	TRBD2	NA	TRBV13	CASSVLAGPYNEQFF	TGCGCCAGCAGCGTACTAGCGGGACCATACAATGAGCAGTTCTTC
TRBJ1-4	NA	medium-sized	TRBV4-1	CASSQDMTGPNEKLFF	TGCGCCAGCAGCCAAGACATGACAGGCCCTAATGAAAAACTGTTTTTT
TRBJ1-2	NA	medium-sized	TRBV5-6	CASSVGLYGYTF	TGTGCCAGCAGCGTGGGACTCTATGGCTACACCTTC
TRBJ1-5	NA	medium-sized	TRBV10-3	CAITGGGNQPQHF	TGTGCCATCACGGGGGGGGGCAATCAGCCCCAGCATTTT
TRBJ2-7	TRBD2	medium-sized	TRBV9	CASSVAASGGYEQYF	TGTGCCAGCAGCGTAGCAGCTAGCGGGGGCTACGAGCAGTACTTC
TRBJ1-4	NA	medium-sized	TRBV5-1	CASSLAQDPKLFF	TGCGCCAGCAGCTTGGCACAGGACCCAAAACTGTTTTTT
TRBJ1-3	TRBD1	NA	TRBV29-1	CSASGTGLRNTIYF	TGCAGCGCTTCCGGGACAGGGTTACGAAACACCATATATTTT